The subject of this entry is one TCR beta chain. The record originates from a study of blood T cell repertoires in COVID-19. Whole-study context: Sites across the United States, Italy and Spain contributed samples from acute and convalescent COVID-19. Sources were T cells, B-cell-depleted T cells, or PBMCs; the material itself was cDNA or gDNA.

In the original processing: Quantification of nucleated cells was approximated via reference gene primer amplification. Generated by immunoSEQ multiplex PCR, the TCRdb table keeps only in-frame clones and is missing some. V and J calls and clone size are copied from that table; D and trimming were computed from the DNA. The repertoire holds roughly 27,000 clones, with roughly 80% as singletons. This CDR3 comprises 17 residues. V lost 1 base and J lost 6; bases outside the gene matches: 12. In germline, CDR1 is MNHEY, CDR2 SMNVEV (reference sequence). Sequencing input: peripheral blood. The V call is TRBV27, the J call TRBJ1-5, with 7 bases aligning to TRBD1. The clonotype originates from a woman aged 70 to 79 with acute or convalescent COVID-19. The CDR3 nucleotides are TGTGCCAGCAGTTTATATTTAGCGGCAGGGGGATCTCAGCCCCAGCATTTT. This codes for CASSLYLAAGGSQPQHF.